Listed here are 24 T cell receptor beta chains from one sample, sequenced in a study of shared T cell receptors in the human thymus. Using immunoSEQ multiplex PCR, the repertoire was profiled, and TCRdb retains in-frame clones only, with some absent. The sample has 500,000 to 750,000 clones, around 89% seen once. These data were also reused for a study on human thymus T cells.

The sample consisted of thymocytes. The receptors derive from a boy under two years old with a congenital heart defect.

The chain has TRBV15 and TRBJ1-2, with D possibly matching TRBD1 (5 bases). The germline CDR1 and CDR2 sequences are LNHNV and YYDKDF (reference sequence). The CDR3 runs 13 residues. The germline V and J ends were trimmed by 5 bases and 8 bases, with 15 bases remaining between them. DNA of the CDR3: TGTGCCACCAGCCGGGGGGAGGGACGGGGCTACACCTTC. It encodes CATSRGEGRGYTF.

This chain uses TRBV25-1 with TRBJ1-1, with D possibly being TRBD1 (6 bases). Germline V gene data show CDR1 as MGHDK and CDR2 as SYGVNS. V lost 6 bases, J lost 1 base, and 18 bases lay in between. This CDR3 has 16 amino acids. The CDR3 is CASRAPRGGENTEAFF. In DNA form, the CDR3 reads TGTGCCAGCAGGGCCCCTAGGGGGGGCGAGAACACTGAAGCTTTCTTT.

The chain has TRBV27 and TRBJ1-5; 8 nucleotides line up with TRBD1. The CDR3 consists of 17 residues. V lost 2 bases, J lost 7 bases, and 13 bases stayed unmatched. From germline, CDR1 is MNHEY and CDR2 SMNVEV (reference sequence). The CDR3 loop reads CASSLSPLGQGRQPQHF. DNA for the CDR3: TGTGCCAGCAGTTTAAGCCCCCTAGGACAGGGTCGGCAGCCCCAGCATTTT.

In its sample, this clone was seen a few times. The J gene is TRBJ2-7, the V gene TRBV20-1; D call uncertain. The CDR3 runs to 11 residues. Trimming took 6 bases from V and 4 from J, leaving 10 bases between them. Germline-derived CDR1 and CDR2 are DFQATT and SNEGSKA (reference sequence). CDR3 amino acids: CSALFGYEQYF. Written as DNA, the CDR3 is TGCAGTGCCCTTTTCGGGTACGAGCAGTACTTC.

This clone was seen a single time. The chain is built from TRBV18 and TRBJ2-3, with D hard to call. The CDR3 is 13 amino acids. Germline loops: CDR1 KGHSH, CDR2 LQKENI. Trimming removed 5 bases at V and 6 bases at J, with 12 bases between. Here the CDR3 DNA reads TGTGCCAGCTCAGTTCCCACCACTGATACGCAGTATTTT. Its protein product is CASSVPTTDTQYF.

The V and J genes are TRBV10-2 and TRBJ2-7, with TRBD2 matching over 8 bases. Unmatched junction bases numbered 11, after V lost 3 bases and J lost 4 bases. Germline values: CDR1 WSHSY, CDR2 SAAADI. This CDR3 is 16 amino acids long. The CDR3 reads CASSDPAIAGSYEQYF. The CDR3 DNA follows: TGCGCCAGCAGTGATCCTGCTATAGCGGGGTCTTACGAGCAGTACTTC.

This chain connects TRBV15 to TRBJ1-2, with D unresolved. The CDR3 covers 14 residues. Trimming removed 8 bases from V and 2 bases from J, with 15 bases in between. CDR1 is LNHNV, CDR2 YYDKDF, per germline (reference sequence). This CDR3 reads CATLPGGPNYGYTF. The CDR3 DNA follows: TGTGCCACCCTCCCGGGCGGGCCGAACTATGGCTACACCTTC.

This clone was seen once. This chain joins TRBV6-1 and TRBJ2-1, with 14 bases matching TRBD2. This CDR3 has 20 residues. Germline assignment: CDR1 MNHNS and CDR2 SASEGT. Trimming took 3 bases from V and 1 from J; bases not matched to a gene: 11. The CDR3 DNA sequence: TGTGCCAGCAGTGATCGGGGCTCGGGACTAGCGGGAGTGTCCTACAATGAGCAGTTCTTC. As protein: CASSDRGSGLAGVSYNEQFF.

The chain joins TRBV19 to TRBJ2-7, with 7 bases matching TRBD2. The CDR3 contains 17 residues. CDR1 LNHDA and CDR2 SQIVND come from the germline V gene (reference sequence). Trimming cost V 3 bases and J 0 bases; bases outside gene matches: 11. The CDR3 region has the DNA TGTGCCAGTAGTATCCCGAGGGTAGCGGGCCTCTCCTACGAGCAGTACTTC. Residues: CASSIPRVAGLSYEQYF. Full variable domain (missing parts from reference TRBV19 and TRBJ2-7): DGGITQSPKYLFRKEGQNVTLSCEQNLNHDAMYWYRQDPGQGLRLIYYSQIVNDFQKGDIAEGYSVSREKKESFPLTVTSAQKNPTAFYLCASSIPRVAGLSYEQYFGPGTRLTVT.

This clone was picked up a small number of times. The chain has TRBV5-6 and TRBJ2-1; 7 nucleotides match TRBD2. V was clipped by 3 bases and J by 14 bases; unmatched bases: 20. CDR3 length: 16 amino acids. Germline CDR1 SGHDT, CDR2 YYEEEE. CDR3 nucleotide sequence: TGTGCCAGCAGCTCCAGTCCGGGAGGCAGGGCCTACACGGAGTTCTTC. This translates into CASSSSPGGRAYTEFF. The complete variable domain, with remaining parts taken from reference TRBV5-6 and TRBJ2-1, reads DAGVTQSPTHLIKTRGQQVTLRCSPKSGHDTVSWYQQALGQGPQFIFQYYEEEERQRGNFPDRFSGHQFPNYSSELNVNALLLGDSALYLCASSSSPGGRAYTEFFGPGTRLTVL.

This clone was seen once. The rearrangement links TRBV11-2 to TRBJ1-4; D is perhaps TRBD1 (6 bases). V lost 1 base to trimming and J lost 4 bases, with 13 bases between them. This CDR3 comprises 16 residues. Per the germline V gene, CDR1 is SGHAT and CDR2 is FQNNGV. The CDR3 sequence is CASSLGRTEVNEKLFF. CDR3 coding DNA: TGTGCCAGCAGCTTAGGCCGGACAGAGGTTAATGAAAAACTGTTTTTT.

The chain employs TRBV2 and TRBJ1-5; D ambiguous. The CDR3 is made up of 16 amino acids. CDR1 is SNHLY, CDR2 FYNNEI, per germline. The V end lost 3 bases, the J end lost 7 bases, and 19 bases lay between the germline ends. CDR3 residues: CASSEVNSINKQPQHF. The CDR3 DNA follows: TGTGCCAGCAGTGAGGTTAATTCCATCAACAAACAGCCCCAGCATTTT.

For this clone: This CDR3 is also generated by other DNA sequences in the sample. This chain uses TRBV6-1 with TRBJ2-5; 7 nucleotides align to TRBD1. This CDR3 spans 13 amino acids. J was trimmed by 2 bases and V by 3 bases; bases with no gene match: 0. Germline V gene data show CDR1 as MNHNS and CDR2 as SASEGT. CDR3 amino acids: CASSETGQETQYF. The CDR3 nucleotides read TGTGCCAGCAGTGAGACAGGGCAAGAGACCCAGTACTTC.

This chain uses TRBV23-1 with TRBJ2-2, with TRBD1 matching over 7 bases. TRBV23-1 is an ORF; its function is uncertain. The CDR3 is made up of 19 amino acids. V lost 0 bases and J lost 3; bases outside the gene matches: 13. The CDR3 DNA reads TGCGCCAGCAGTCAATCGCGTTTGGTCGGGACAGCAGACACCGGGGAGCTGTTTTTT. Protein product: CASSQSRLVGTADTGELFF.

A few counts support this clone. The chain carries TRBV5-1 and TRBJ2-1; 7 bases match TRBD1. Germline V lookup: CDR1 SGHRS, CDR2 YFSETQ. CDR3 length: 19 amino acids. Trimming at V came to 2 bases and at J to 2 bases, leaving 16 bases not matched to a gene. The CDR3 spells CASSFPLQGSFRAYNEQFF. The DNA of the CDR3 is TGCGCCAGCAGCTTCCCTTTACAGGGGAGTTTTAGGGCCTACAATGAGCAGTTCTTC.

The rearrangement uses TRBV28 and TRBJ2-7, with D possibly being TRBD2 (6 bases). The CDR3 is made up of 12 amino acids. Germline V lookup: CDR1 MDHEN, CDR2 SYDVKM. Trimming cost V 0 bases and J 6 bases, with 6 bases left between them. Written as DNA, the CDR3 is TGTGCCAGCAGTTTATGGGGGGGCGAGCAGTACTTC. It codes for CASSLWGGEQYF.

V and J are TRBV5-6 and TRBJ2-5; a weak D match, TRBD2 (6 bases). Germline values: CDR1 SGHDT, CDR2 YYEEEE. V was cut by 4 bases and J by 5 bases, with 12 bases left in between. The CDR3 consists of 13 residues. The CDR3 nucleotides read TGTGCCAGCAGCACCACTAGCATGGAGACCCAGTACTTC. This encodes CASSTTSMETQYF.

The chain has TRBV27 and TRBJ2-7; D remains ambiguous. V was clipped by 7 bases and J by 1 base, with 11 bases between them. From germline, CDR1 is MNHEY and CDR2 SMNVEV (reference sequence). The CDR3 sequence is 13 residues long. CDR3 nucleotides: TGTGCCAGCACAACCCCAGATTCCTACGAGCAGTACTTC. Residues: CASTTPDSYEQYF.

The rearrangement joins TRBV10-1 to TRBJ1-1; 8 nucleotides agree with TRBD1. The CDR3 has 14 amino acids. The ends lost 2 bases at V and 5 bases at J; junction bases unmatched: 4. The germline gives CDR1 WNHNN, CDR2 SYGVQD (reference sequence). The chain's CDR3 is CASSERQGHTEAFF. The CDR3 nucleotides read TGCGCCAGCAGTGAGAGACAGGGGCATACTGAAGCTTTCTTT.

This clone appeared a single time. The V gene is TRBV2, the J gene TRBJ1-1; no reliable D call. This CDR3 is built from 13 residues. With 10 bases removed from V and 2 bases from J, the gap between germline ends came to 14 bases. Germline V gene lookup returns CDR1 SNHLY and CDR2 FYNNEI. CDR3 region: CATSWALNTEAFF. Written as DNA, the CDR3 is TGTGCCACCTCCTGGGCGTTAAACACTGAAGCTTTCTTT.

This clone was seen once. The chain has TRBV27 and TRBJ1-2; 9 nucleotides match TRBD1. The CDR3 runs to 17 residues. V shed 2 bases, J shed 0 bases, and the junction held 7 bases outside the gene matches. Germline assignment: CDR1 MNHEY and CDR2 SMNVEV (reference sequence). The CDR3 bases are TGTGCCAGCAGTTTAACTCCAGGGGACAGGGCTAACTATGGCTACACCTTC. Translation gives CASSLTPGDRANYGYTF.

This clone was recorded once. V and J are TRBV25-1 and TRBJ1-4, with 10 bases lining up with TRBD1. Germline CDR1 and CDR2: MGHDK and SYGVNS. V shed 2 bases and J 6 bases; nucleotides not matched to a gene: 3. This CDR3 spans 15 amino acids. CDR3 DNA: TGTGCCAGCAGTGAAAACGACAGGGGGCATGAAAAACTGTTTTTT. It translates to CASSENDRGHEKLFF. Complete variable domain (other parts from reference TRBV25-1 and TRBJ1-4): EADIYQTPRYLVIGTGKKITLECSQTMGHDKMYWYQQDPGMELHLIHYSYGVNSTEKGDLSSESTVSRIRTEHFPLTLESARPSHTSQYLCASSENDRGHEKLFFGSGTQLSVL.

V gene TRBV5-6 combines with J gene TRBJ2-1, with TRBD2 matching 15 bases. This CDR3 is 17 amino acids long. V dropped 4 bases and J dropped 7; count of bases not matched to a gene: 9. Per the germline V gene, CDR1 is SGHDT and CDR2 is YYEEEE. CDR3 nucleotides: TGTGCCAGCAGCCCCCGGACTAGCGGGAGGGCCGGGAATGAGCAGTTCTTC. Its protein is CASSPRTSGRAGNEQFF. Filled out from reference TRBV5-6 and TRBJ2-1, the complete variable domain reads DAGVTQSPTHLIKTRGQQVTLRCSPKSGHDTVSWYQQALGQGPQFIFQYYEEEERQRGNFPDRFSGHQFPNYSSELNVNALLLGDSALYLCASSPRTSGRAGNEQFFGPGTRLTVL.

V is TRBV21-1 and J is TRBJ1-2; TRBD1 is taken as the D call from the table, unchecked against the DNA. TRBV21-1 is described as a pseudogene. This CDR3 comprises 16 residues. Here the CDR3 DNA reads TGTGCCAGCAGCAAAATTCGCCCGCGGCAGGGCTATGGCTACACCTTC. Translated: CASSKIRPRQGYGYTF.